The source of this T cell receptor beta chain is a study of OX40 agonist ivuxolimab in advanced cancers. Study-level information: Eligibility rules accepted prior anti-PD-1, anti-PD-L1 or anti-CTLA-4 therapy, and 30% to 40% had some.

This CDR3 comprises 17 residues. The germline CDR1 and CDR2 sequences are MDHEN and SYDVKM. Deletions cut 7 bases from V and 1 base from J, with 20 bases between. Data came from immunoSEQ multiplex PCR; TCRdb stores just in-frame clones and leaves some out. The sample includes approximately 120,000 clones, around 92% of them seen just once. This chain uses TRBV28 with TRBJ2-1; possible D gene TRBD2, 7 bases. The sample was CD4+ or CD8+ T cells sorted from blood, taken in a trial of the OX40 agonist ivuxolimab. The TCR was taken from an adult with an advanced solid tumor such as melanoma, head and neck, liver or kidney cancer. The CDR3 is CASISRGASGSYNEQFF. The CDR3 DNA is TGTGCCAGCATCTCTAGGGGGGCTAGCGGTTCCTACAATGAGCAGTTCTTC.